The present TCR beta chain was sequenced within a study of T-cell reconstitution after alpha-beta-depleted transplantation in children. Overall study findings and caveats: About two months after transplant, alpha-beta T cells reportedly came from several hundred expanded graft clones. When one year had passed after transplant, most T-cell counts and diversity came from newly produced T cells.

Looked up from germline, CDR1 is SGDLS and CDR2 is YYNGEE. V was clipped by 3 bases and J by 2 bases, with 13 bases between them. CDR3 size: 15 residues. As regards this clonotype: What it recognizes is unknown.

Unique molecular identifiers were used to barcode this TCRbeta library. TCRdb re-derived calls from the PCR reads in MiXCR, one entry per CDR3 protein. The sample has about 980,000 distinct CDR3 sequences; under 30% are singletons. This chain connects TRBV9 to TRBJ2-3, with D hard to call. The specimen comprised PBMCs, mostly from graft donor cells, sampled 360 days after TCRalphabeta/CD19-depleted stem cell transplant. The clonotype originates from a boy under two years old who had a stem cell transplant for SCID, so the T cells may come from the graft donor. For the CDR3, the DNA is TGTGCCAGCAGCGCCAGCGATTCCTACACAGATACGCAGTATTTT. Amino acids: CASSASDSYTDTQYF.